These 4 T cell receptor beta chains came from one sample sequenced in a study of OX40 agonist ivuxolimab in advanced cancers. Sequencing was performed with immunoSEQ multiplex PCR; in TCRdb, only in-frame clones are kept and a portion is missing. The repertoire includes about 62,000 clones, approximately 90% of them detected once, and roughly 13% sits in the top ten. The sequencing here drew on CD4+ or CD8+ T cells sorted from blood, taken in a trial of the OX40 agonist ivuxolimab. The receptors derive from an adult with an advanced solid tumor such as melanoma, head and neck, liver or kidney cancer.

V gene TRBV5-6 combines with J gene TRBJ2-7; no reliable D call. With 0 bases removed from V and 3 bases from J, the gap between germline ends came to 16 bases. The CDR3 length is 16 residues. Germline CDR1 and CDR2: SGHDT and YYEEEE. The CDR3 sequence is CASSLGRRGARYEQYF. The CDR3 bases are TGTGCCAGCAGCTTGGGACGGCGTGGAGCCCGCTACGAGCAGTACTTC.

V and J are TRBV4-1 and TRBJ2-2, with TRBD2 identical over 14 bases. The CDR3 consists of 19 residues. The V and J ends lost 5 bases and 4 bases, in that order; junction bases with no gene match: 12. Germline loops: CDR1 MGHRA, CDR2 YSYEKL. CDR3: CASSFPTSGRARPTGELFF. CDR3 in DNA: TGCGCCAGCAGCTTCCCGACTAGCGGGAGGGCCCGACCCACCGGGGAGCTGTTTTTT.

The chain employs TRBV19 and TRBJ1-1, with D possibly TRBD1 on 5 matching bases. CDR3 size: 16 residues. Germline V lookup: CDR1 LNHDA, CDR2 SQIVND (reference sequence). V was pared by 8 bases and J by 0 bases, with 19 bases between. The CDR3 here is CASSSTRALLNTEAFF. CDR3 nucleotide sequence: TGTGCCAGTTCATCTACCAGGGCGCTACTGAACACTGAAGCTTTCTTT. Based on the CDR3 plus reference TRBV19 and TRBJ1-1, the full variable domain is DGGITQSPKYLFRKEGQNVTLSCEQNLNHDAMYWYRQDPGQGLRLIYYSQIVNDFQKGDIAEGYSVSREKKESFPLTVTSAQKNPTAFYLCASSSTRALLNTEAFFGQGTRLTVV.

The rearrangement joins TRBV5-3 to TRBJ2-7; 9 nucleotides match TRBD1. TRBV5-3 is designated an ORF whose function remains uncertain. V shed 4 bases and J 3 bases; nucleotides not matched to a gene: 11. The CDR3 has 16 residues. The CDR3 spells CARSPGVGDRVYEQYF. The CDR3 region has the DNA TGTGCCAGAAGCCCTGGAGTGGGGGACAGGGTCTACGAGCAGTACTTC.